The 24 T cell receptor beta chains presented below share a single source sample, sequenced in a study of cytomegalovirus exposure and HLA in healthy donors. Amplification used 60 Vbeta primers and 13 Jbeta primers. This table comes from immunoSEQ multiplex PCR, and its TCRdb copy is limited to in-frame clones, with some not included. The sample has about 230,000 clones; 80% to 90% are singletons. The sample taken for sequencing was PBMCs. All receptors derive from a girl between 2 and 10 years old in good health and CMV-seronegative.

This clone appeared a few times. The V and J genes are TRBV2 and TRBJ1-2; 9 nucleotides match TRBD1. Trimming removed 7 bases from V and 3 bases from J; junction bases left unmatched: 3. There are 13 residues in the CDR3. The germline V gene has CDR1 SNHLY and CDR2 FYNNEI. CDR3 sequence reads: CASMGQGDYGYTF. CDR3 nucleotide sequence: TGTGCCAGCATGGGACAGGGTGACTATGGCTACACCTTC.

The chain links TRBV9 to TRBJ2-7; TRBD1 aligns across 9 bases. The CDR3 has 15 amino acids. V dropped 4 bases and J dropped 4; count of bases not matched to a gene: 9. Germline CDR1 SGDLS, CDR2 YYNGEE. The chain's CDR3 is CASSKTTGQGYEQYF. CDR3 nucleotide sequence: TGTGCCAGCAGCAAAACAACGGGACAGGGTTACGAGCAGTACTTC.

This chain joins TRBV7-9 and TRBJ1-6; 8 bases are a match to TRBD1. This CDR3 spans 15 amino acids. Germline loops: CDR1 SEHNR, CDR2 FQNEAQ (reference sequence). V trimming: 5 bases; J trimming: 6 bases; junction bases outside the gene matches: 6. CDR3 sequence reads: CASSPGTGFNSPLHF. CDR3 coding DNA: TGTGCCAGCAGCCCAGGGACAGGCTTTAATTCACCCCTCCACTTT.

The chain recombines TRBV20-1 with TRBJ2-3; D gene unclear. Germline values: CDR1 DFQATT, CDR2 SNEGSKA (reference sequence). Trimming removed 4 bases at V and 2 bases at J, with 4 bases between. This CDR3 is 11 amino acids long. The CDR3 coding sequence is TGCAGTGCTATTAACACAGATACGCAGTATTTT. Amino acids: CSAINTDTQYF.

This chain connects TRBV10-3 to TRBJ1-5, with 9 bases lining up with TRBD1. In germline, CDR1 is ENHRY, CDR2 SYGVKD. The V and J ends lost 3 bases and 5 bases, in that order; junction bases with no gene match: 5. The CDR3 has 15 amino acids. CDR3 region: CAISEQGARDQPQHF. The CDR3 bases are TGTGCCATCAGTGAACAGGGGGCAAGGGATCAGCCCCAGCATTTT.

V usage is TRBV21-1 and J usage is TRBJ2-7; the D segment call TRBD1 is taken from the table without a DNA check. TRBV21-1 is flagged as a pseudogene. The CDR3 sequence is 18 residues long. The CDR3 sequence: CASSKSSDLPGPSYEQYF. The CDR3 DNA is TGTGCCAGCAGCAAAAGTAGTGATTTGCCAGGGCCCTCCTACGAGCAGTACTTC.

The chain recombines TRBV7-9 with TRBJ1-2; D gene unclear. The V and J ends lost 2 bases and 8 bases respectively, with 9 bases between them. CDR1 and CDR2 from the germline V gene are SEHNR and FQNEAQ (reference sequence). The CDR3 runs to 12 residues. In DNA, the CDR3 is TGTGCCAGCAGCTTACTAGTCGCAGGCTACACCTTC. It translates to CASSLLVAGYTF.

This chain links TRBV14 with TRBJ1-4, with D maybe TRBD1 (5 bases). The CDR3 consists of 15 residues. CDR1 and CDR2 (germline): SGHDN, FVKESK. V was shortened by 4 bases and J by 0 bases, with 9 bases between the two germline ends. The DNA of the CDR3 is TGTGCCAGCAGCCCCTCGACAGCAACTAATGAAAAACTGTTTTTT. Translated, it gives CASSPSTATNEKLFF.

V gene TRBV5-1 combines with J gene TRBJ2-4, with TRBD1 identical over 8 bases. This CDR3 has 15 amino acids. The V segment lost 0 bases and the J segment 7 bases; nucleotides outside the gene matches: 6. Germline V lookup: CDR1 SGHRS, CDR2 YFSETQ. The CDR3 protein is CASSLGWTGRNIQYF. In DNA, the CDR3 is TGCGCCAGCAGCTTGGGTTGGACAGGGCGGAACATTCAGTACTTC. Using reference TRBV5-1 and TRBJ2-4 for the parts outside the CDR3, the full variable domain is KAGVTQTPRYLIKTRGQQVTLSCSPISGHRSVSWYQQTPGQGLQFLFEYFSETQRNKGNFPGRFSGRQFSNSRSEMNVSTLELGDSALYLCASSLGWTGRNIQYFGAGTRLSVL.

V gene TRBV29-1 combines with J gene TRBJ2-6; TRBD1 aligns across 10 bases. Germline-derived CDR1 and CDR2 are SQVTM and ANQGSEA. V was clipped by 6 bases and J by 2 bases; unmatched bases: 10. The CDR3 has 17 amino acids. The CDR3: CSVTQGQGRAGANVLTF. The CDR3 region has the DNA TGCAGCGTGACTCAGGGACAGGGGAGGGCTGGGGCCAACGTCCTGACTTTC. The variable domain in full, with the rest retrieved from reference TRBV29-1 and TRBJ2-6, is SAVISQKPSRDICQRGTSLTIQCQVDSQVTMMFWYRQQPGQSLTLIATANQGSEATYESGFVIDKFPISRPNLTFSTLTVSNMSPEDSSIYLCSVTQGQGRAGANVLTFGAGSRLTVL.

This sequence joins TRBV5-8 and TRBJ2-7, with 9 bases identical to TRBD1. The CDR3 is made up of 12 amino acids. In germline, CDR1 is SGHTS, CDR2 YDEGEE. V was clipped by 10 bases and J by 3 bases; unmatched bases: 5. For the CDR3, the DNA is TGTGCCGGGACAGGGTCTTTCTACGAGCAGTACTTC. Translation: CAGTGSFYEQYF.

The J gene is TRBJ2-7, the V gene TRBV10-3, with D possibly matching TRBD1 (6 bases). With 4 bases removed from V and 4 bases from J, the gap between germline ends came to 11 bases. CDR1 ENHRY and CDR2 SYGVKD come from the germline V gene. CDR3 length equals 13 residues. CDR3 in amino acids: CAISATGLYEQYF. The CDR3 DNA is TGTGCCATCAGTGCCACAGGGCTATACGAGCAGTACTTC.

The sample holds one count of this clone. The chain uses TRBV2 and TRBJ1-3; no reliable D call. V dropped 5 bases and J dropped 1 base, with 9 bases sitting between them. The CDR3 length is 14 residues. Germline V gene sequence: CDR1 SNHLY, CDR2 FYNNEI. CDR3 in amino acids: CASSRRRSGNTIYF. CDR3 DNA: TGTGCCAGCAGTCGCAGGCGTTCTGGAAACACCATATATTTT.

This clone was counted between two and nine times. The rearrangement uses TRBV11-2 and TRBJ1-3; 7 nucleotides align to TRBD1. The CDR3 is 16 residues long. After removal of 5 bases from V and 0 bases from J, the junction contained 7 bases not matched to a gene. Germline assignment: CDR1 SGHAT and CDR2 FQNNGV. The CDR3 spells CASSPTGFLSGNTIYF. In DNA form, the CDR3 reads TGTGCCAGCAGCCCGACAGGGTTCCTCTCTGGAAACACCATATATTTT.

The DNA for the CDR3 is TGTGCCAGTAGTATAGTACCGCGTAATGAAAAACTGTTTTTT. Its protein product is CASSIVPRNEKLFF. The rearrangement uses TRBV19 and TRBJ1-4; D is unclear. This CDR3 is built from 14 residues. CDR1 LNHDA and CDR2 SQIVND come from the germline V gene (reference sequence). Trimming removed 1 base from V and 4 bases from J, with 7 bases in between.

The J gene is TRBJ2-1, the V gene TRBV7-2, with 10 bases fitting TRBD2. Trimming took 5 bases from V and 3 from J; bases not matched to a gene: 10. The CDR3 extends over 17 amino acids. Germline CDR1 and CDR2: SGHTA and FQGNSA. Here the CDR3 reads CASSRSWGTSVYNEQFF. The CDR3 coding sequence is TGTGCCAGCAGCCGTTCGTGGGGGACTAGCGTCTACAATGAGCAGTTCTTC.

The chain joins TRBV5-8 to TRBJ1-5, with D tentatively TRBD1 (6 bases). This CDR3 region has 15 residues. From germline, CDR1 is SGHTS and CDR2 YDEGEE. Trimming shortened V by 2 bases and J by 2 bases, and 11 bases separated the two germline ends. CDR3 region: CASSFRQVGNQPQHF. DNA for the CDR3: TGTGCCAGCAGCTTTAGACAGGTCGGCAATCAGCCCCAGCATTTT.

The chain couples TRBV10-1 to TRBJ2-1; 7 bases are a match to TRBD2. Germline lookup yields CDR1 WNHNN and CDR2 SYGVQD (reference sequence). V was clipped by 4 bases and J by 7 bases; unmatched bases: 10. CDR3 length equals 15 residues. CDR3 sequence: CASSGGRTSKNEQFF. The CDR3, as DNA: TGCGCCAGCAGTGGTGGCCGGACTAGTAAGAATGAGCAGTTCTTC.

This clone has only one observation. The CDR3: CASSFVDRGSYEQYF. CDR3 nucleotides: TGTGCCAGCAGTTTCGTAGACAGGGGGTCCTACGAGCAGTACTTC. V is TRBV27 and J is TRBJ2-7, with 9 bases fitting TRBD1. The CDR3 has 15 residues. The ends lost 3 bases at V and 1 base at J; junction bases unmatched: 4. In germline, CDR1 is MNHEY, CDR2 SMNVEV (reference sequence).

The chain couples TRBV7-7 to TRBJ1-5; TRBD1 matches at 8 bases. Germline loops: CDR1 SSHAT, CDR2 FNYEAQ (reference sequence). Germline trimming cut 4 bases from V and 0 bases from J; bases unmatched to any gene: 8. CDR3 length: 17 amino acids. The CDR3, as DNA: TGTGCCAGCAGCTATCGGACAGGGACCTCTAGCAATCAGCCCCAGCATTTT. The encoded protein is CASSYRTGTSSNQPQHF.

This chain joins TRBV10-3 and TRBJ1-5, with D perhaps TRBD1 (6 bases). The CDR3 contains 13 residues. V dropped 10 bases and J dropped 4 bases, with 14 bases sitting between them. Germline lookup yields CDR1 ENHRY and CDR2 SYGVKD. CDR3 nucleotides: TGTGCCACCAGGGGAGGGGAGAATCAGCCCCAGCATTTT. This translates into CATRGGENQPQHF.

The chain joins TRBV11-3 to TRBJ1-1; no clear D. V dropped 3 bases and J dropped 3 bases, with 8 bases sitting between them. The V gene's germline CDR1 is SGHNT and CDR2 YENEEA. The CDR3 is 13 residues long. The CDR3 reads CASSFDSDTEAFF. The CDR3 DNA reads as TGTGCCAGCAGCTTCGATTCGGACACTGAAGCTTTCTTT.

This clone was seen once. This chain links TRBV5-8 with TRBJ2-1; 12 bases are shared with TRBD2. The CDR3 sequence is 17 residues long. Germline assignment: CDR1 SGHTS and CDR2 YDEGEE. J gave up 7 bases and V 2 bases, and 10 bases lay outside the gene matches. The CDR3 spells CASSLMPTSGRTNEQFF. The CDR3 bases are TGTGCCAGCAGCTTAATGCCGACTAGCGGGAGAACTAATGAGCAGTTCTTC.

V usage is TRBV2 and J usage is TRBJ2-7, with unresolved D. This CDR3 contains 12 residues. Trimming left V 8 bases short and J 0 bases short, with 8 bases between. Germline assignment: CDR1 SNHLY and CDR2 FYNNEI. CDR3 coding DNA: TGTGCCAGCGAAGTTAGCTCCTACGAGCAGTACTTC. It specifies CASEVSSYEQYF.